This TCR beta chain was found in a study of blood T cell repertoires in COVID-19. Overall study context: T cells, B-cell-depleted T cells, or PBMCs provided the cDNA or gDNA that served as material.

The method was immunoSEQ multiplex PCR; TCRdb's version includes in-frame clones alone and lacks a portion of them. The sample includes about 170,000 clones, around 83% of them seen just once. Trimming pared 6 bases from V and 4 bases from J, leaving 18 bases between. CDR1 is MGHRA and CDR2 is YSYEKL in the germline V gene. The CDR3 has 16 amino acids. Source material: peripheral blood. The chain combines TRBV4-1 with TRBJ1-4, with D maybe TRBD1 (6 bases). This clonotype was obtained from an elderly woman in a cohort sampled during active or convalescent COVID-19. CDR3: CASRQHSGAFNEKLFF. The CDR3 DNA is TGCGCCAGCAGACAACATTCAGGGGCATTTAATGAAAAACTGTTTTTT.